This T cell receptor beta chain appears in the sequencing data of a study of lymphopenia after photon versus proton radiotherapy. Overall study results and limits: Survival link was tested only in deceased patients; proton benefit remains a possibility. Oligoclonal CD8+ Temra expansion after nadir drove photon patients' diversity drop.

For this clone: What it binds is unknown.

Here immunoSEQ multiplex PCR was the method, and the copy in TCRdb shows in-frame clones only, minus some. The sample carries more than 60,000 clones, about 90% recorded once. The germline CDR1 and CDR2 sequences are LNHDA and SQIVND (reference sequence). V shed 1 base and J shed 2 bases, with 12 bases lying between them. The CDR3 covers 15 residues. The rearrangement uses TRBV19 and TRBJ2-7; weak D call: TRBD1 (6 bases). Sequencing was performed on peripheral blood, taken from a patient treated with photon-based radiotherapy. This sequence was found in a man aged 35 to 55 with gastric cancer. CDR3 loop: CASSIAGTPTYEQYF. For the CDR3, the DNA is TGTGCCAGTAGTATAGCCGGGACACCGACCTACGAGCAGTACTTC.